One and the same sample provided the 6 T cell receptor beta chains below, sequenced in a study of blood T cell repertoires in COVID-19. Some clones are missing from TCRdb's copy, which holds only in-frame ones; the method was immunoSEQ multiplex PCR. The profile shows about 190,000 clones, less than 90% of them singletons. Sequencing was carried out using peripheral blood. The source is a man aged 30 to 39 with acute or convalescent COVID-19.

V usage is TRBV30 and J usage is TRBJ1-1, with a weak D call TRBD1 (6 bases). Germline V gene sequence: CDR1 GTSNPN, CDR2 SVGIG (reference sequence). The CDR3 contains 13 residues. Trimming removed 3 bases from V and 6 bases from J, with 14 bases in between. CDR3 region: CAWRARGGPEAFF. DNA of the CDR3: TGTGCCTGGAGGGCTCGGGGGGGCCCTGAAGCTTTCTTT. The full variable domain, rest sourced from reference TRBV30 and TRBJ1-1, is SQTIHQWPATLVQPVGSPLSLECTVEGTSNPNLYWYRQAAGRGLQLLFYSVGIGQISSEVPQNLSASRPQDRQFILSSKKLLLSDSGFYLCAWRARGGPEAFFGQGTRLTVV.

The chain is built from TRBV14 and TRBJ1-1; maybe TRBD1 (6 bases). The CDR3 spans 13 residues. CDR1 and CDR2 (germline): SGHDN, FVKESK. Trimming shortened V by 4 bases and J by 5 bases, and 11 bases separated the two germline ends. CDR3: CASSPHTGTEAFF. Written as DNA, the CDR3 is TGTGCCAGCAGCCCGCATACAGGGACTGAAGCTTTCTTT.

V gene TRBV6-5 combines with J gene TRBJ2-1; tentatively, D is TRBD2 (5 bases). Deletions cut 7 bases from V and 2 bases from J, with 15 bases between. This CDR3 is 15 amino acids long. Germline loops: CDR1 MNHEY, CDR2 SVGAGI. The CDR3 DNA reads TGTGCCAGCACCCTCAGCGGAGCGCCCTACAATGAGCAGTTCTTC. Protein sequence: CASTLSGAPYNEQFF.

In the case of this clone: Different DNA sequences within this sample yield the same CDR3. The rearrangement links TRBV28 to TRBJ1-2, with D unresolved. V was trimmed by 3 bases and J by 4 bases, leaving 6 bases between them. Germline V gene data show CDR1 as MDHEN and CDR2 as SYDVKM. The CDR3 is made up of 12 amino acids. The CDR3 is CASSLSVYGYTF. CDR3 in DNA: TGTGCCAGCAGTTTGAGTGTCTATGGCTACACCTTC.

CDR3 protein: CASSLDWQGATEAFF. Here the CDR3 DNA reads TGTGCCAGCAGCTTAGATTGGCAGGGGGCAACTGAAGCTTTCTTT. V usage is TRBV7-6 and J usage is TRBJ1-1, with 8 bases matching TRBD1. The CDR3 runs 15 residues. Germline CDR1 and CDR2: SGHVS and FNYEAQ. Losses at the gene ends were 1 base for V and 5 bases for J; bases not matched to a gene: 6.

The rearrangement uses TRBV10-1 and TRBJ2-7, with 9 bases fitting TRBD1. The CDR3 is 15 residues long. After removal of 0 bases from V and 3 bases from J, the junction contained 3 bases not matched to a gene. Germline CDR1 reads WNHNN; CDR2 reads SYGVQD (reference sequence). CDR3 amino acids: CASSESPGQGYEQYF. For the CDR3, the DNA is TGCGCCAGCAGTGAGTCGCCGGGACAGGGCTACGAGCAGTACTTC.